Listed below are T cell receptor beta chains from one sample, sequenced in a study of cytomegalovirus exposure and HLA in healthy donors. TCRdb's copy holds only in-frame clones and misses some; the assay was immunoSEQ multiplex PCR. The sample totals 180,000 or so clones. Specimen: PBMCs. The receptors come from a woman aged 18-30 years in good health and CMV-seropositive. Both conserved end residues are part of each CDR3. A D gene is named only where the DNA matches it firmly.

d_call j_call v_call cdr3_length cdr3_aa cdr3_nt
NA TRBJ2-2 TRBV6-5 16 CASSYGPGSNTGELFF TGTGCCAGCAGTTACGGCCCAGGTTCGAACACCGGGGAGCTGTTTTTT
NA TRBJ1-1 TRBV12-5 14 CAKTPGFANTEAFF TGTGCTAAAACCCCGGGGTTCGCGAACACTGAAGCTTTCTTT
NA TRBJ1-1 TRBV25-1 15 CASKGSLRGNTEAFF TGTGCCAGCAAGGGGTCCTTGCGGGGTAACACTGAAGCTTTCTTT
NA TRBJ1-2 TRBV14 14 CASSQGTDLYGYTF TGTGCCAGCAGCCAAGGTACAGATCTTTATGGCTACACCTTC
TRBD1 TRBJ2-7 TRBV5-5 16 CASSKASGTGTDEQYF TGTGCCAGCAGTAAGGCCTCCGGGACAGGGACGGACGAGCAGTACTTC
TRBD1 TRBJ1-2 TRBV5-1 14 CASSSPGQSYGYTF TGCGCCAGCAGCTCTCCGGGACAGTCCTATGGCTACACCTTC
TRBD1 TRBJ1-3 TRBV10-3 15 CAISPATGSGNTIYF TGTGCCATCAGTCCCGCGACAGGGTCCGGAAACACCATATATTTT
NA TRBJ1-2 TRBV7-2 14 CASSLGRVSYGYTF TGTGCCAGCAGCTTAGGCAGGGTGAGCTATGGCTACACCTTC
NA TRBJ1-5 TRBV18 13 CASSGGANQPQHF TGTGCCAGCTCAGGGGGGGCCAATCAGCCCCAGCATTTT
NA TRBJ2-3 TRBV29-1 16 CSVEDQEQFVSDTQYF TGCAGCGTTGAAGATCAAGAGCAATTCGTCTCAGATACGCAGTATTTT
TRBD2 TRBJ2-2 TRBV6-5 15 CASSRTSGNTGELFF TGTGCCAGCAGTCGGACTAGCGGGAACACCGGGGAGCTGTTTTTT
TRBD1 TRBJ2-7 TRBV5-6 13 CASSWDRSYEQYF TGTGCCAGCAGTTGGGACAGGTCCTACGAGCAGTACTTC
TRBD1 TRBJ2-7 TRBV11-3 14 CASSVPGQTYEQYF TGTGCCAGCAGCGTACCGGGACAGACCTACGAGCAGTACTTC
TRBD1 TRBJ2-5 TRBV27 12 CASGDRGETQYF TGTGCCAGCGGGGACAGGGGGGAGACCCAGTACTTC
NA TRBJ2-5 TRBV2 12 CASSPSGETQYF TGTGCCAGCAGCCCTTCAGGGGAGACCCAGTACTTC
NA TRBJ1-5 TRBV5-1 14 CASSLEGVNQPQHF TGCGCCAGCAGCTTGGAGGGGGTTAATCAGCCCCAGCATTTT
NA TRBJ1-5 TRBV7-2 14 CASSLVGINQPQHF TGTGCCAGCAGCTTAGTCGGGATCAATCAGCCCCAGCATTTT
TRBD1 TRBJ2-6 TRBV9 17 CASSDRDRLSGANVLTF TGTGCCAGCAGCGACCGGGACAGGCTCTCTGGGGCCAACGTCCTGACTTTC
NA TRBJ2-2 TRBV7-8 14 CAIGRDTNTGELFF TGTGCCATCGGACGGGACACCAACACCGGGGAGCTGTTTTTT
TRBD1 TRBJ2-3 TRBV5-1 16 CASTVWGQGFSDTQYF TGCGCCAGCACCGTGTGGGGACAGGGGTTCTCCGATACGCAGTATTTT
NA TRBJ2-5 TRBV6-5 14 CASARGRGGETQYF TGTGCCAGCGCAAGAGGGCGGGGCGGGGAGACCCAGTACTTC
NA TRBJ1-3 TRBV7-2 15 CASSLTEFSGNTIYF TGTGCCAGCAGCTTGACAGAATTCTCTGGAAACACCATATATTTT
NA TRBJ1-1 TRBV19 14 CASSTRTPNTEAFF TGTGCCAGTAGTACCCGGACACCAAACACTGAAGCTTTCTTT
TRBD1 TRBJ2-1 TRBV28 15 CASSPPGQTYNEQFF TGTGCCAGCAGTCCCCCGGGACAGACCTACAATGAGCAGTTCTTC
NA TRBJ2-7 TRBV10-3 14 CAISESSQDYEQYF TGTGCCATCAGTGAGTCAAGCCAGGACTACGAGCAGTACTTC
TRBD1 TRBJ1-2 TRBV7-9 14 CASSQQGAGDGYTF TGTGCCAGCAGCCAACAGGGGGCAGGGGATGGCTACACCTTC
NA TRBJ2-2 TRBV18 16 CASSPYVIDVAGELFF TGTGCCAGCTCACCATATGTGATAGATGTGGCCGGGGAGCTGTTTTTT
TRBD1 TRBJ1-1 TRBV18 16 CASSPSSTGAGTEAFF TGTGCCAGCTCACCATCATCAACAGGGGCGGGCACTGAAGCTTTCTTT
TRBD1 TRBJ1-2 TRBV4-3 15 CASSQDNRGNYGYTF TGCGCCAGCAGCCAAGATAACAGGGGAAACTATGGCTACACCTTC